This is a list of T cell receptor beta chains from one sample in a study of T cells in Graves' hyperthyroidism and ophthalmopathy. TCRdb used MiXCR to reprocess the multiplex PCR reads, holding one entry per CDR3 protein. Among 400,000 to 600,000 distinct CDR3 sequences, around 15% were seen once, and the ten largest hold about 31%. The material sequenced was blood. Every receptor here comes from a woman younger than 45 with Graves' ophthalmopathy. Each CDR3 is given with its conserved first and last residue. A D gene is named only where the DNA matches it firmly. Expanded clones get a size class; other rows say once, few or many, or leave the size out.

v_call	d_call	clone_size	j_call	cdr3_aa	cdr3_nt
TRBV7-6	TRBD2	few	TRBJ2-1	CASSTTSPLEQFF	TGTGCCAGCAGCACGACTAGCCCCCTTGAGCAGTTCTTC
TRBV10-3	TRBD1	.	TRBJ1-2	CTISGPGQGQSGYTF	TGTACCATCAGTGGACCGGGACAGGGACAATCCGGCTACACCTTC
TRBV28	.	.	TRBJ1-5	CASKEGGQPQHF	TGTGCCAGCAAGGAGGGAGGTCAGCCCCAGCATTTT
TRBV30	.	many	TRBJ2-7	CAWGSSTYEQYF	TGTGCCTGGGGGTCATCTACCTACGAGCAGTACTTC
TRBV28	.	.	TRBJ1-1	CASSPTAAPYEQYFGPGTEAFF	.
TRBV6-1	TRBD1	many	TRBJ1-1	CASSEEGANPHEAFF	TGTGCCAGCAGTGAAGAGGGGGCGAACCCCCATGAAGCTTTCTTT
TRBV3-1	.	many	TRBJ2-1	CASSQATYNEQFF	TGTGCCAGCAGCCAAGCAACCTACAATGAGCAGTTCTTC
TRBV18	TRBD1	few	TRBJ1-4	CASSPLFGRDSLNEKLFF	TGTGCCAGCTCACCACTCTTCGGCAGGGACAGCCTTAATGAAAAACTGTTTTTT
TRBV11-1	TRBD2	few	TRBJ2-3	CASSARLAGGIDTQYF	TGTGCCAGCAGCGCTAGACTAGCGGGAGGAATAGATACGCAGTATTTT
TRBV7-8	.	many	TRBJ2-3	CASRADESGTDTQYF	TGTGCCAGCAGAGCGGATGAGAGCGGCACAGATACGCAGTATTTT